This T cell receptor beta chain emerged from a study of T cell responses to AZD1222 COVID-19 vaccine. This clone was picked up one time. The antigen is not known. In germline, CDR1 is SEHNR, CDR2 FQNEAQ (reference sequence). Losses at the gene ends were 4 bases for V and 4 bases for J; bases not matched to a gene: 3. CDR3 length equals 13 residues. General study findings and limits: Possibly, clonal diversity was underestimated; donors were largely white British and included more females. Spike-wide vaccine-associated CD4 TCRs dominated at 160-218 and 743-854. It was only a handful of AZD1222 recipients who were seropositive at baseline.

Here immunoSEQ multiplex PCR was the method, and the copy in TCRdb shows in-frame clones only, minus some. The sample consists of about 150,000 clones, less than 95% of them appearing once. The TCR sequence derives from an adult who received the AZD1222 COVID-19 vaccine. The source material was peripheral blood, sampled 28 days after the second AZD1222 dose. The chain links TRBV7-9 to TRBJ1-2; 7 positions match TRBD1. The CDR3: CASSSGQPYGYTF. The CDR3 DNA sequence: TGTGCCAGCAGCTCGGGACAGCCCTATGGCTACACCTTC. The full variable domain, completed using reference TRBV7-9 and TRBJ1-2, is DTGVSQNPRHKITKRGQNVTFRCDPISEHNRLYWYRQTLGQGPEFLTYFQNEAQLEKSRLLSDRFSAERPKGSFSTLEIQRTEQGDSAMYLCASSSGQPYGYTFGSGTRLTVV.